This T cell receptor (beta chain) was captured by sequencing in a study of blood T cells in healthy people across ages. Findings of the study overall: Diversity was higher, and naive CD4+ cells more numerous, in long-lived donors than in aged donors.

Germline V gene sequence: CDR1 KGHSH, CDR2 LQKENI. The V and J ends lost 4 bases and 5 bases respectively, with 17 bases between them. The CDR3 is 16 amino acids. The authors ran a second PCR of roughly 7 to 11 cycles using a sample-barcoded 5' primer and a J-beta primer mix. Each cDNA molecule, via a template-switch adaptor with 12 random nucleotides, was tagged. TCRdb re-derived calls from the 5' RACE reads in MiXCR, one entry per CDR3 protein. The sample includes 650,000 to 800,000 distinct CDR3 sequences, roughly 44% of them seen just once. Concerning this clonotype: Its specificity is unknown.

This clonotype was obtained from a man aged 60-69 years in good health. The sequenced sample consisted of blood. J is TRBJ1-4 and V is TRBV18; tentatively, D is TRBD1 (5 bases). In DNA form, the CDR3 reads TGTGCCAGCTCACTTGCAGGGCTTCAGCCGAATGAAAAACTGTTTTTT. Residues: CASSLAGLQPNEKLFF.